This TCR beta chain was identified during a study of T cell responses to AZD1222 COVID-19 vaccine. Findings of the study overall: Donors were largely white British and mainly female; clonal diversity was possibly underestimated.

The CDR3 runs 14 residues. The V gene's germline CDR1 is GTSNPN and CDR2 SVGIG (reference sequence). Trimming left V 2 bases short and J 6 bases short, with 16 bases between. Generated by immunoSEQ multiplex PCR, the TCRdb table keeps only in-frame clones and is missing some. The sample shows approximately 120,000 clones, around 85% of them seen only once. About this clone: Its cognate antigen is unknown.

This sequence originates from an adult who received the AZD1222 COVID-19 vaccine. This material consisted of peripheral blood, taken 28 days after the second AZD1222 dose. The chain is built from TRBV30 and TRBJ1-2; unclear D gene. In nucleotides, the CDR3 is TGTGCCTGGAGTATCGGGGTAAGGGAGAATGGCTACACCTTC. Protein product: CAWSIGVRENGYTF.